This T cell receptor beta chain was profiled in a study of cytomegalovirus exposure and HLA in healthy donors. The germline CDR1 and CDR2 sequences are MNHEY and SMNVEV (reference sequence). There are 19 residues in the CDR3. With 7 bases removed from V and 3 bases from J, the gap between germline ends came to 28 bases. This clone came up a few times. The PCR was carried out with 60 Vbeta primers and 13 Jbeta primers. Assay used: immunoSEQ multiplex PCR; TCRdb lists only in-frame clones, some missing. The sample has some 99,000 clones, about 80% seen once. The receptor was derived from a man in his forties in good health and CMV-seronegative. This sequence joins TRBV27 and TRBJ2-1, with D tentatively TRBD2 (5 bases). The specimen was PBMCs. Written as DNA, the CDR3 is TGTGCCAGCACCCCACGGGGTCAGACCTTCGAGGTGGGCTACAATGAGCAGTTCTTC. This encodes CASTPRGQTFEVGYNEQFF.